These T cell receptor beta chains were read from a single sample in a study of blood T cell repertoires in COVID-19. Profiling relied on immunoSEQ multiplex PCR, and the TCRdb table lists in-frame clones only, not all of them. The table has just over 75,000 clones, 65% to 85% seen once. Sequenced sample: peripheral blood. The receptors were sampled from a man aged 55 to 70 with active or convalescent COVID-19. CDR3s include the opening cysteine and the closing phenylalanine or tryptophan. The order of the fields is V gene, clone size, D gene, J gene, CDR3 protein, CDR3 DNA. The D gene is left open where the match is weak. Clone sizes are given selectively: once, few, many, or a class where the clone is expanded.

V gene: TRBV2
clone size: .
D gene: TRBD1
J gene: TRBJ2-7
CDR3 protein: CASHRGGEQYF
CDR3 DNA: TGTGCCAGCCACAGGGGCGGGGAGCAGTACTTC

V gene: TRBV9
clone size: .
D gene: TRBD2
J gene: TRBJ2-5
CDR3 protein: CASSGGLAGTPWNF
CDR3 DNA: TGTGCCAGCAGCGGGGGGCTAGCGGGGACTCCCTGGAACTTC

V gene: TRBV18
clone size: .
D gene: TRBD1
J gene: TRBJ1-1
CDR3 protein: CASSPPGQGVMNTEAFF
CDR3 DNA: TGTGCCAGCTCACCACCCGGACAGGGCGTTATGAACACTGAAGCTTTCTTT

V gene: TRBV24-1
clone size: .
D gene: .
J gene: TRBJ2-2
CDR3 protein: CATSRGAGELFF
CDR3 DNA: TGTGCCACCAGCAGGGGTGCCGGGGAGCTGTTTTTT

V gene: TRBV7-9
clone size: .
D gene: .
J gene: TRBJ1-1
CDR3 protein: CASSRGGAGGTEAFF
CDR3 DNA: TGTGCCAGCAGCCGGGGGGGGGCTGGGGGCACTGAAGCTTTCTTT

V gene: TRBV12-5
clone size: .
D gene: .
J gene: TRBJ1-1
CDR3 protein: CASGPNGGAAEAFF
CDR3 DNA: TGTGCTAGTGGTCCCAATGGGGGGGCGGCTGAAGCTTTCTTT

V gene: TRBV5-4
clone size: .
D gene: TRBD1
J gene: TRBJ1-2
CDR3 protein: CASSFTGTGPRRYGYTF
CDR3 DNA: TGTGCCAGCAGCTTTACCGGGACAGGGCCGCGGCGCTATGGCTACACCTTC

V gene: TRBV14
clone size: .
D gene: TRBD1
J gene: TRBJ1-2
CDR3 protein: CASSQVGQGYGYTF
CDR3 DNA: TGTGCCAGCAGCCAAGTGGGACAGGGTTATGGCTACACCTTC

V gene: TRBV6-2/TRBV6-3
clone size: .
D gene: TRBD2
J gene: TRBJ2-4
CDR3 protein: CASSSRPGLAGIAKNIQYF
CDR3 DNA: TGTGCCAGCAGTTCGCGGCCGGGACTAGCGGGCATAGCCAAAAACATTCAGTACTTC

V gene: TRBV6-1
clone size: medium-sized
D gene: .
J gene: TRBJ2-1
CDR3 protein: CASSELRGSSYNEQFF
CDR3 DNA: TGTGCCAGCAGTGAGTTACGGGGGAGCTCCTACAATGAGCAGTTCTTC

V gene: TRBV10-3
clone size: once
D gene: TRBD2
J gene: TRBJ2-3
CDR3 protein: CAERGPQYF
CDR3 DNA: TGTGCCGAGCGGGGCCCGCAGTATTTT

V gene: TRBV5-1
clone size: .
D gene: .
J gene: TRBJ2-5
CDR3 protein: CASRDGGYQETQYF
CDR3 DNA: TGCGCCAGCAGGGACGGGGGATACCAAGAGACCCAGTACTTC

V gene: TRBV19
clone size: .
D gene: TRBD2
J gene: TRBJ2-1
CDR3 protein: CASSLTSGGPYNEQFF
CDR3 DNA: TGTGCCAGTAGTCTGACTAGCGGGGGACCTTACAATGAGCAGTTCTTC

V gene: TRBV6-6
clone size: .
D gene: TRBD2
J gene: TRBJ2-2
CDR3 protein: CASTRGSGELFF
CDR3 DNA: TGTGCCAGCACGCGGGGGAGCGGGGAGCTGTTTTTT

V gene: TRBV29-1
clone size: .
D gene: TRBD1
J gene: TRBJ1-1
CDR3 protein: CSVRQGMNTEAFF
CDR3 DNA: TGCAGCGTTAGACAGGGAATGAACACTGAAGCTTTCTTT

V gene: TRBV29-1
clone size: .
D gene: .
J gene: TRBJ1-2
CDR3 protein: CSVDQGFYGYTF
CDR3 DNA: TGCAGCGTGGACCAGGGCTTCTATGGCTACACCTTC

V gene: TRBV3-1/TRBV3-2
clone size: .
D gene: .
J gene: TRBJ1-1
CDR3 protein: CASSRGHNTEAFF
CDR3 DNA: TGTGCCAGCAGCCGGGGACATAACACTGAAGCTTTCTTT

V gene: TRBV2
clone size: .
D gene: TRBD1
J gene: TRBJ2-3
CDR3 protein: CASSGQAGSRDTQYF
CDR3 DNA: TGTGCCAGTAGTGGACAGGCCGGCAGTAGGGATACGCAGTATTTT

V gene: TRBV27
clone size: .
D gene: .
J gene: TRBJ2-1
CDR3 protein: CASSLGGTGSIGQFF
CDR3 DNA: TGTGCCAGCAGTTTAGGCGGTACTGGGTCTATTGGGCAGTTCTTC

V gene: TRBV13
clone size: .
D gene: .
J gene: TRBJ1-1
CDR3 protein: CASSLDTATEAFF
CDR3 DNA: TGTGCCAGCAGCTTAGATACAGCCACTGAAGCTTTCTTT